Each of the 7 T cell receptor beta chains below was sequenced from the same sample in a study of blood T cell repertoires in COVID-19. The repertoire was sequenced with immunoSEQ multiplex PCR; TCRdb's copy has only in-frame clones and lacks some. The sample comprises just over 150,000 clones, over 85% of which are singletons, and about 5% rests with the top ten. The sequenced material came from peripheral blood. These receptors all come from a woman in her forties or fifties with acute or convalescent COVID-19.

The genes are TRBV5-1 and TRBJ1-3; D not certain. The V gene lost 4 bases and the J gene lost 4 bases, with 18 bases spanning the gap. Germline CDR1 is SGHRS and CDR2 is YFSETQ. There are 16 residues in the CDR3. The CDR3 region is CASSPGGILGGNTIYF. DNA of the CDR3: TGCGCCAGCAGCCCCGGCGGGATCTTGGGAGGAAACACCATATATTTT.

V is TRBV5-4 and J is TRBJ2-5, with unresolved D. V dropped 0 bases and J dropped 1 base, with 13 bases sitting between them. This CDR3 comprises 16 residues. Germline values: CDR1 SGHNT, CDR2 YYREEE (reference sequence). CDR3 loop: CASSLERRTLQETQYF. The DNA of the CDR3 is TGTGCCAGCAGCTTGGAGAGGAGAACACTCCAAGAGACCCAGTACTTC.

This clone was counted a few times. CDR3 amino acids: CASSGSGQVLGSSYNEQFF. The CDR3 nucleotides read TGTGCCAGCAGTGGAAGCGGGCAGGTTTTAGGGAGCTCCTACAATGAGCAGTTCTTC. The chain is built from TRBV6-1 and TRBJ2-1; a possible D gene is TRBD2 (6 bases). This CDR3 is 19 amino acids long. The germline V and J ends were trimmed by 4 bases and 0 bases, with 22 bases remaining between them. From germline, CDR1 is MNHNS and CDR2 SASEGT.

The CDR3 DNA reads TGTGCCAGCAGGGCTCCGGGACAGGGGTACACCGGGGAGCTGTTTTTT. Translated: CASRAPGQGYTGELFF. J is TRBJ2-2 and V is TRBV2, with TRBD1 identical over 10 bases. Germline V CDR1 and CDR2: SNHLY, FYNNEI. V lost 6 bases and J lost 3; bases outside the gene matches: 7. This CDR3 is 16 amino acids long.

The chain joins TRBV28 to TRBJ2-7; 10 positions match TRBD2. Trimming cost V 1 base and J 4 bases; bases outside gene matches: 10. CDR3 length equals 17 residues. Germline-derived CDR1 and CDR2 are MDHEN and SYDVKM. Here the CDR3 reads CASSLYLPSGRGYEQYF. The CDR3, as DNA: TGTGCCAGCAGTTTATATCTTCCTAGCGGGAGAGGATACGAGCAGTACTTC.

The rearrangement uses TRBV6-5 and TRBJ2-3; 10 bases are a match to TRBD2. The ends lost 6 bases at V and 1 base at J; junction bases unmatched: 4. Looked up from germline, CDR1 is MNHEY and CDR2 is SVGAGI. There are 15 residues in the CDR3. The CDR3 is CASRVAGGGTDTQYF. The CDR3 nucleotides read TGTGCCAGCAGGGTAGCGGGGGGTGGCACAGATACGCAGTATTTT.

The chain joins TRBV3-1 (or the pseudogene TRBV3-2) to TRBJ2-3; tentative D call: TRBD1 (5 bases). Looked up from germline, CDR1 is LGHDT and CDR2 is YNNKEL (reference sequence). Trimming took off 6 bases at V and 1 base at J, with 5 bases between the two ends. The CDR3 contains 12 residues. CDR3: CASRQGTDTQYF. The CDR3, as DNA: TGTGCCAGCAGACAGGGCACAGATACGCAGTATTTT.